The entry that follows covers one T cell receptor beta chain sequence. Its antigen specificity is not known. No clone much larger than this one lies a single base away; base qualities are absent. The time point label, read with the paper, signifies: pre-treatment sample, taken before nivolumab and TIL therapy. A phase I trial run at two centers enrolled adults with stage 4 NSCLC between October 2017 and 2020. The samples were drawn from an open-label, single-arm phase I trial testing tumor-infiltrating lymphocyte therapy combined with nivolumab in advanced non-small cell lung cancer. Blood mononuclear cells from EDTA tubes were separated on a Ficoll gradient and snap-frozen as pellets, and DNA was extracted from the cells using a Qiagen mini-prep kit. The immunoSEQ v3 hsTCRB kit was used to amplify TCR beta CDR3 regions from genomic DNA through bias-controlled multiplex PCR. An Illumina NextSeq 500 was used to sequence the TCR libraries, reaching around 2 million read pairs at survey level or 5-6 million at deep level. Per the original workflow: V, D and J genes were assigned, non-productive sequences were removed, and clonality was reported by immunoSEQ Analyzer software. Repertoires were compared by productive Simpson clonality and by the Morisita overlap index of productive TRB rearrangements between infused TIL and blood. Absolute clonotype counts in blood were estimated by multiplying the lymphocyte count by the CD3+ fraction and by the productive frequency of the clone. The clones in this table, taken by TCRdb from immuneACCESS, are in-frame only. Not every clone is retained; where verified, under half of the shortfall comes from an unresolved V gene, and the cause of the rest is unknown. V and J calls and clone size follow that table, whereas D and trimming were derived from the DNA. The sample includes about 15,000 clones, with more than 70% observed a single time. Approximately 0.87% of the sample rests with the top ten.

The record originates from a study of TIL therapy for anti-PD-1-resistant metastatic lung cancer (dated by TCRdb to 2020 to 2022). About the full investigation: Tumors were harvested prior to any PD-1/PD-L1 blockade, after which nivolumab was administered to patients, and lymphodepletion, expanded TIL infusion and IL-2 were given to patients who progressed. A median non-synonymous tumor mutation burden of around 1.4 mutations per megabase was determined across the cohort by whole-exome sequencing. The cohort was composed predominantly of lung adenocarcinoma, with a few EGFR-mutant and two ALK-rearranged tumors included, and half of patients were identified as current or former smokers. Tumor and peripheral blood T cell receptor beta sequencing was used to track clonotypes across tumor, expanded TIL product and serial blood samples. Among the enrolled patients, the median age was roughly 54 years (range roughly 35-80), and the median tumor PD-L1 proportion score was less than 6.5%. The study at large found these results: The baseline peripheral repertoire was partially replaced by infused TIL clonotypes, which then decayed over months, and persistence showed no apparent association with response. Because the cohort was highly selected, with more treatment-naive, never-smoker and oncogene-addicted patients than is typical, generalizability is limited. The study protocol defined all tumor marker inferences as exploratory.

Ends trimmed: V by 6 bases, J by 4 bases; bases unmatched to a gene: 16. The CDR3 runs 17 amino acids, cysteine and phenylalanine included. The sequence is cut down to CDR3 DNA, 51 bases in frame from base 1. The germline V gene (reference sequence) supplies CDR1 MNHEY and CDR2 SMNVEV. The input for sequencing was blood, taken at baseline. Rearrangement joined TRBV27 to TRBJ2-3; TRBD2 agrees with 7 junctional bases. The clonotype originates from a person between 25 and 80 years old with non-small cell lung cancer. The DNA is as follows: TGTGCCAGCAGCTCCGTCGGGGGGAGGCTATCATCAGATACGCAGTATTTT. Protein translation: CASSSVGGRLSSDTQYF.